The rows below give T cell receptor beta chains drawn from one sample of a study of identical twins. MiXCR was run by TCRdb on the 5' RACE reads, yielding one entry per CDR3 protein. The sample gives hundreds of thousands of distinct CDR3 sequences, roughly 12% of which show up once; about 7% is in the top ten. These data are also associated with another study on yellow fever vaccine responses in identical twins.

What was sequenced was CD8+ T cells sorted from blood. The receptors come from a woman aged 18-35 years in good health. The CDR3 runs from the conserved cysteine through the conserved F or W. A D gene is named only where the DNA matches it firmly. Size values are once, few and many counts, or a class for expanded clones, and some rows have none.

CDR3: CASTNLGEQFF
DNA: TGTGCCAGCACAAACCTGGGGGAGCAGTTCTTC
D: NA
J: TRBJ2-1
size: few
V: TRBV7-9

CDR3: CASSFQTSGGANTGELFF
DNA: TGTGCCAGCAGCTTTCAGACTAGCGGGGGGGCGAACACCGGGGAGCTGTTTTTT
D: TRBD2
J: TRBJ2-2
size: few
V: TRBV28

CDR3: CASSHSGESSYNEQFF
DNA: TGCGCCAGCAGCCATAGCGGCGAAAGCTCCTACAATGAGCAGTTCTTC
D: NA
J: TRBJ2-1
size: few
V: TRBV4-1

CDR3: CASSAGGQTNYGYTF
DNA: TGTGCCAGCAGCGCCGGGGGACAAACCAACTATGGCTACACCTTC
D: NA
J: TRBJ1-2
size: NA
V: TRBV9

CDR3: CAISESEGGSGRTIGEQYF
DNA: TGTGCCATCAGTGAGTCGGAGGGCGGTAGCGGGAGGACCATCGGCGAGCAGTACTTC
D: TRBD2
J: TRBJ2-7
size: few
V: TRBV10-3

CDR3: CASSLVSLPSYEQYF
DNA: TGTGCCAGCAGCTTAGTCTCGCTGCCATCCTACGAGCAGTACTTC
D: NA
J: TRBJ2-7
size: many
V: TRBV7-9

CDR3: CSAMGLAGARVEYEQYF
DNA: TGCAGTGCTATGGGACTAGCGGGAGCTCGGGTCGAGTACGAGCAGTACTTC
D: TRBD2
J: TRBJ2-7
size: many
V: TRBV20-1

CDR3: CASSHPDRGIDGYTF
DNA: TGTGCCAGCAGCCACCCCGACAGGGGGATCGATGGCTACACCTTC
D: TRBD1
J: TRBJ1-2
size: few
V: TRBV3-1

CDR3: CASSLLQGGVYNEQFF
DNA: TGTGCCAGCAGTTTATTGCAGGGTGGAGTATACAATGAGCAGTTCTTC
D: NA
J: TRBJ2-1
size: few
V: TRBV28

CDR3: CASSLALASKETQYF
DNA: TGTGCCAGCAGCTTAGCACTAGCGTCAAAAGAGACCCAGTACTTC
D: TRBD2
J: TRBJ2-5
size: NA
V: TRBV11-1

CDR3: CASSFGAEQFF
DNA: TGTGCCAGCAGCTTTGGTGCAGAGCAGTTCTTC
D: NA
J: TRBJ2-1
size: many
V: TRBV5-5

CDR3: CASTLDVGTGGRDTEAFF
DNA: TGTGCCAGCACCCTTGATGTGGGAACAGGGGGCCGGGACACTGAAGCTTTCTTT
D: TRBD1
J: TRBJ1-1
size: few
V: TRBV11-1

CDR3: CAISLGPRDEQFF
DNA: TGTGCCATCTCTCTGGGCCCCAGGGATGAGCAGTTCTTC
D: NA
J: TRBJ2-1
size: few
V: TRBV10-3

CDR3: CSGETLIPGGLGSNTQYF
DNA: TGCAGCGGGGAAACACTTATTCCGGGAGGGCTGGGTTCAAATACGCAGTATTTT
D: TRBD2
J: TRBJ2-3
size: few
V: TRBV29-1

CDR3: CASSLAGDYNEQFF
DNA: TGCGCCAGCAGCCTAGCGGGGGACTACAATGAGCAGTTCTTC
D: TRBD2
J: TRBJ2-1
size: many
V: TRBV5-6

CDR3: CASSAHWKTQYF
DNA: TGTGCCAGCAGTGCCCACTGGAAGACCCAGTACTTC
D: NA
J: TRBJ2-5
size: many
V: TRBV6-5

CDR3: CASSEWTGAYQPQHF
DNA: TGTGCCAGCAGTGAGTGGACAGGGGCTTATCAGCCCCAGCATTTT
D: TRBD1
J: TRBJ1-5
size: NA
V: TRBV6-1

CDR3: CSARDRSGGAGADTQYF
DNA: TGCAGTGCTAGAGATCGGTCGGGGGGGGCGGGGGCAGATACGCAGTATTTT
D: TRBD2
J: TRBJ2-3
size: NA
V: TRBV20-1

CDR3: CASSQGDWVEVGNQPQHF
DNA: TGTGCCAGCAGCCAAGGAGATTGGGTGGAAGTTGGCAATCAGCCCCAGCATTTT
D: NA
J: TRBJ1-5
size: few
V: TRBV3-1

CDR3: CSVQATEAFF
DNA: TGCAGCGTTCAGGCCACTGAAGCTTTCTTT
D: NA
J: TRBJ1-1
size: few
V: TRBV29-1

CDR3: CASSQGWDRGGWWETQYF
DNA: TGTGCCAGCAGCCAAGGTTGGGATAGAGGGGGGTGGTGGGAGACCCAGTACTTC
D: NA
J: TRBJ2-5
size: few
V: TRBV3-1

CDR3: CASSLGGLSNQPQHF
DNA: TGTGCCAGCAGTTTAGGCGGTCTTAGCAATCAGCCCCAGCATTTT
D: NA
J: TRBJ1-5
size: NA
V: TRBV28

CDR3: CASSQDWTGGTEAFF
DNA: TGCGCCAGCAGCCAAGATTGGACAGGGGGAACTGAAGCTTTCTTT
D: TRBD1
J: TRBJ1-1
size: many
V: TRBV4-1

CDR3: CASSVISTDTQYF
DNA: TGTGCCAGCAGCGTGATCAGCACAGATACGCAGTATTTT
D: NA
J: TRBJ2-3
size: few
V: TRBV3-1

CDR3: CASTVNRVSDEQFF
DNA: TGTGCCAGCACCGTTAATAGAGTTAGCGATGAGCAGTTCTTC
D: NA
J: TRBJ2-1
size: NA
V: TRBV12-3/TRBV12-4

CDR3: CASSLAQGVGYEQYF
DNA: TGTGCCAGCAGCTTAGCACAGGGGGTGGGCTACGAGCAGTACTTC
D: TRBD1
J: TRBJ2-7
size: NA
V: TRBV7-9

CDR3: CASSPQGRNTEAFF
DNA: TGTGCCAGCAGCCCACAGGGTAGGAACACTGAAGCTTTCTTT
D: NA
J: TRBJ1-1
size: NA
V: TRBV7-3

CDR3: CSVEVREGTGELFF
DNA: TGCAGCGTTGAGGTTAGGGAGGGCACCGGGGAGCTGTTTTTT
D: TRBD2
J: TRBJ2-2
size: few
V: TRBV29-1

CDR3: CAISEDRRGSYGYTF
DNA: TGTGCCATCAGTGAAGACAGGAGGGGGTCCTATGGCTACACCTTC
D: NA
J: TRBJ1-2
size: NA
V: TRBV10-3

CDR3: CASSLSLAGTTDTQYF
DNA: TGTGCCAGCAGTTTAAGCCTAGCGGGAACCACAGATACGCAGTATTTT
D: TRBD2
J: TRBJ2-3
size: few
V: TRBV28

CDR3: CATSRPTSGSLYEQYF
DNA: TGTGCCACCAGCAGACCTACTAGCGGGAGTTTATACGAGCAGTACTTC
D: TRBD2
J: TRBJ2-7
size: NA
V: TRBV15

CDR3: CASSRLAGGVTDTQYF
DNA: TGTGCCAGCAGTCGACTAGCGGGAGGGGTCACAGATACGCAGTATTTT
D: TRBD2
J: TRBJ2-3
size: few
V: TRBV27

CDR3: CASSLSRGRDTQYF
DNA: TGTGCCAGCAGCCTAAGCCGGGGGAGAGATACGCAGTATTTT
D: NA
J: TRBJ2-3
size: few
V: TRBV9

CDR3: CASSYDFRGYEQYF
DNA: TGTGCCAGCAGTTACGATTTCCGGGGTTACGAGCAGTACTTC
D: NA
J: TRBJ2-7
size: NA
V: TRBV6-5

CDR3: CASASEGEAKNIQYF
DNA: TGTGCCTCGGCCTCCGAGGGGGAGGCCAAAAACATTCAGTACTTC
D: NA
J: TRBJ2-4
size: few
V: TRBV7-9

CDR3: CAISDGDEIGLETQYF
DNA: TGTGCCATCAGCGATGGGGATGAAATCGGGTTGGAGACCCAGTACTTC
D: NA
J: TRBJ2-5
size: few
V: TRBV10-3

CDR3: CASSFETGTMNTEAFF
DNA: TGTGCCAGCAGCTTCGAGACAGGGACCATGAACACTGAAGCTTTCTTT
D: TRBD1
J: TRBJ1-1
size: NA
V: TRBV11-2

CDR3: CASSVGLVSRQGFEQYF
DNA: TGTGCCAGCAGTGTGGGACTAGTATCTCGTCAAGGGTTCGAGCAGTACTTC
D: TRBD2
J: TRBJ2-7
size: NA
V: TRBV6-1

CDR3: CASRDVRELYEQYF
DNA: TGTGCCAGCAGGGACGTAAGGGAGCTCTACGAGCAGTACTTC
D: NA
J: TRBJ2-7
size: many
V: TRBV7-2

CDR3: CASSADRQTPTEAFF
DNA: TGTGCCAGCAGCGCCGACAGGCAGACTCCAACTGAAGCTTTCTTT
D: NA
J: TRBJ1-1
size: few
V: TRBV9

CDR3: CATSDLETDQPQHF
DNA: TGTGCCACCAGTGATTTGGAAACAGATCAGCCCCAGCATTTT
D: NA
J: TRBJ1-5
size: few
V: TRBV24-1

CDR3: CASSLRDHYGYTF
DNA: TGTGCCAGCAGCCTCAGGGATCACTATGGCTACACCTTC
D: NA
J: TRBJ1-2
size: NA
V: TRBV6-1

CDR3: CASSEWLGDVYGYTF
DNA: TGTGCCAGCAGTGAATGGTTAGGGGATGTCTATGGCTACACCTTC
D: NA
J: TRBJ1-2
size: many
V: TRBV25-1

CDR3: CASSPAGVGNTEAFF
DNA: TGTGCCAGCAGCCCCGCAGGGGTTGGGAACACTGAAGCTTTCTTT
D: NA
J: TRBJ1-1
size: NA
V: TRBV5-6

CDR3: CASIPGLAGGLYEQYF
DNA: TGTGCCAGCATCCCCGGACTAGCGGGAGGATTGTACGAGCAGTACTTC
D: TRBD2
J: TRBJ2-7
size: NA
V: TRBV6-1

CDR3: CASSGSLNIQYF
DNA: TGTGCCAGTAGTGGTAGCCTAAACATTCAGTACTTC
D: NA
J: TRBJ2-4
size: few
V: TRBV19

CDR3: CASSEAGFTYNSPLHF
DNA: TGTGCCAGCAGTGAAGCAGGGTTTACCTATAATTCACCCCTCCACTTT
D: NA
J: TRBJ1-6
size: medium-sized
V: TRBV2

CDR3: CSATWTGASYEQYF
DNA: TGCAGTGCAACCTGGACAGGGGCCTCCTACGAGCAGTACTTC
D: TRBD1
J: TRBJ2-7
size: NA
V: TRBV20-1

CDR3: CASSYSGSTNEKLFF
DNA: TGTGCCAGCAGTTACTCCGGTTCAACTAATGAAAAACTGTTTTTT
D: NA
J: TRBJ1-4
size: few
V: TRBV6-5

CDR3: CASKLGGSGGNEQFF
DNA: TGTGCCAGCAAATTGGGGGGCTCCGGGGGTAATGAGCAGTTCTTC
D: NA
J: TRBJ2-1
size: NA
V: TRBV27

CDR3: CASSLTGYGTEAFF
DNA: TGTGCCAGCAGCTTAACAGGGTATGGCACTGAAGCTTTCTTT
D: NA
J: TRBJ1-1
size: NA
V: TRBV5-6

CDR3: CASSTTGTSETGELFF
DNA: TGTGCCAGCAGCACAACGGGGACTAGTGAAACCGGGGAGCTGTTTTTT
D: TRBD2
J: TRBJ2-2
size: NA
V: TRBV7-9

CDR3: CASSSRPGTTDTQYF
DNA: TGTGCCAGCAGTTCCCGGCCGGGCACCACAGATACGCAGTATTTT
D: NA
J: TRBJ2-3
size: few
V: TRBV27